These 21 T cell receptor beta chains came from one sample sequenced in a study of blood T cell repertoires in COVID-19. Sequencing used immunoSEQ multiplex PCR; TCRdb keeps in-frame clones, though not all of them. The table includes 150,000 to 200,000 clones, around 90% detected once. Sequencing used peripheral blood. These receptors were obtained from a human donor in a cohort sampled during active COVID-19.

The DNA of the CDR3 is TGTGCCAGCAGCGTAATCGGGCGGGGTGGTGATGAGCAGTTCTTC. It encodes CASSVIGRGGDEQFF. J is TRBJ2-1 and V is TRBV9; tentative D call: TRBD2 (6 bases). The CDR3 covers 15 residues. Trimming took off 1 base at V and 8 bases at J, with 16 bases between the two ends. The germline gives CDR1 SGDLS, CDR2 YYNGEE.

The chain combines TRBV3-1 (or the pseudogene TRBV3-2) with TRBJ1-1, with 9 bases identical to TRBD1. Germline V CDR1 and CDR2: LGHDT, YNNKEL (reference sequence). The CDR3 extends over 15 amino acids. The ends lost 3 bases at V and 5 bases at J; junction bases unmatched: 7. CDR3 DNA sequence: TGTGCCAGCAGCCACCGAGACAGGGGGTATACTGAAGCTTTCTTT. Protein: CASSHRDRGYTEAFF.

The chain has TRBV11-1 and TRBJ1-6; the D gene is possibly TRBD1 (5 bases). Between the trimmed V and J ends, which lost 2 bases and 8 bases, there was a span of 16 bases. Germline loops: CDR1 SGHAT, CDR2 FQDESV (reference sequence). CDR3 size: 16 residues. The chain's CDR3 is CASSLSPGQGHSPLHF. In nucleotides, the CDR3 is TGTGCCAGCAGCTTATCCCCTGGCCAGGGCCATTCACCCCTCCACTTT.

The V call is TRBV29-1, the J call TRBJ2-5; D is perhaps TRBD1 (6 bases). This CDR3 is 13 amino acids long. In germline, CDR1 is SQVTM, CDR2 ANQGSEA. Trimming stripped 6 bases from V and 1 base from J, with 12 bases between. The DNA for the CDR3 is TGCAGCGTCCAAGGGGGAACCCAAGAGACCCAGTACTTC. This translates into CSVQGGTQETQYF.

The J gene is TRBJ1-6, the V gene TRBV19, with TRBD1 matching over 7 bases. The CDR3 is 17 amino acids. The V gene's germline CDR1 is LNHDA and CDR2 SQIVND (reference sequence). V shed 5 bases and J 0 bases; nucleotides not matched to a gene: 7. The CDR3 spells CASSRDSASSYNSPLHF. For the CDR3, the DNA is TGTGCCAGTAGTCGGGACAGCGCGAGCTCCTATAATTCACCCCTCCACTTT.

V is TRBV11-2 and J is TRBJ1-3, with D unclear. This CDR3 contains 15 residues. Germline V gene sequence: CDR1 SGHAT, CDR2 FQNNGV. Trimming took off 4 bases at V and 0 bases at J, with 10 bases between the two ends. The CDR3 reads CASSSHRGSGNTIYF. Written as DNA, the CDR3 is TGTGCCAGCAGCTCCCACCGGGGCTCTGGAAACACCATATATTTT.

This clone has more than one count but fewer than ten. The CDR3 reads CASSLEGGIGTGELFF. Here the CDR3 DNA reads TGTGCCAGCAGCTTAGAGGGAGGGATTGGGACCGGGGAGCTGTTTTTT. V is TRBV7-6 and J is TRBJ2-2, with 7 bases lining up with TRBD2. V lost 1 base to trimming and J lost 5 bases; unmatched junction nucleotides: 7. Germline-derived CDR1 and CDR2 are SGHVS and FNYEAQ. The CDR3 sequence is 16 residues long.

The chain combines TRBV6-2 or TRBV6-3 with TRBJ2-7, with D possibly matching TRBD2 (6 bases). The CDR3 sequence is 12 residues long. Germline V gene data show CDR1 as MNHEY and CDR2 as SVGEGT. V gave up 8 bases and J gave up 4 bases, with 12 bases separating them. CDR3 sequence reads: CASRSGGYEQYF. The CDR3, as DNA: TGTGCCAGCCGTTCAGGAGGGTACGAGCAGTACTTC.

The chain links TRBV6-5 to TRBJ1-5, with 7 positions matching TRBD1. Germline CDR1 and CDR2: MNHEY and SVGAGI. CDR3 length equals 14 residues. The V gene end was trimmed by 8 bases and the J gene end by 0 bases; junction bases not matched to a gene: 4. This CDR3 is CASSGQYSNQPQHF. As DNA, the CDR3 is TGTGCCAGCTCGGGACAGTATAGCAATCAGCCCCAGCATTTT.

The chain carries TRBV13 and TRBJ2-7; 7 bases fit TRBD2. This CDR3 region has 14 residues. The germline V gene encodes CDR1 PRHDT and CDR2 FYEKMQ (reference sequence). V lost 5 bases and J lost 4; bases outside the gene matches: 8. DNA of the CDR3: TGTGCCAGCAGCGGGGAGGGAGATTTATACGAGCAGTACTTC. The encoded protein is CASSGEGDLYEQYF.

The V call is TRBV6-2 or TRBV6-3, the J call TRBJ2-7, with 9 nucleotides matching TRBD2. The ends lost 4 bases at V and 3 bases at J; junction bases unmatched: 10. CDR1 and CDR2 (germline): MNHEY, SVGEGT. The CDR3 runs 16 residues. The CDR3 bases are TGTGCCAGCAGTTGGGCCTCTAGCGGGATCGTCTACGAGCAGTACTTC. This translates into CASSWASSGIVYEQYF.

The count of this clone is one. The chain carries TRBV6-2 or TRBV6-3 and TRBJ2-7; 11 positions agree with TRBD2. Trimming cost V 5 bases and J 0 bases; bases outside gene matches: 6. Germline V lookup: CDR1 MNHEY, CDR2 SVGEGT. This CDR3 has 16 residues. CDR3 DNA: TGTGCCAGCAGTCGGCCTGGACTAGCGGGCTCCTACGAGCAGTACTTC. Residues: CASSRPGLAGSYEQYF.

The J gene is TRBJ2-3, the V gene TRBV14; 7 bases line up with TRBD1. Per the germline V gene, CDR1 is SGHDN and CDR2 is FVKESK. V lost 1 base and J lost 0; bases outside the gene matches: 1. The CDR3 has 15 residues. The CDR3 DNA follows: TGTGCCAGCAGCCAAGCACAGGGGAGCACAGATACGCAGTATTTT. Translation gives CASSQAQGSTDTQYF.

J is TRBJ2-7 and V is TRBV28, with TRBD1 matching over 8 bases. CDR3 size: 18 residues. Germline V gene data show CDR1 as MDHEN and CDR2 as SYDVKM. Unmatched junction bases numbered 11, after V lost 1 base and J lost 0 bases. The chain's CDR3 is CASSLLPDRGRSSYEQYF. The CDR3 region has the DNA TGTGCCAGCAGTTTATTACCCGACAGGGGCCGGAGCTCCTACGAGCAGTACTTC.

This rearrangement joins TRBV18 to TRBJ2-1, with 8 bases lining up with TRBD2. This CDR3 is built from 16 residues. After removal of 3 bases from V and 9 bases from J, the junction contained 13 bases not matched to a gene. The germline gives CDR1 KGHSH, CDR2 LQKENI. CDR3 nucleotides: TGTGCCAGCTCACCCCCCACTAGCGGCTACGGTATTGAGCAGTTCTTC. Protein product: CASSPPTSGYGIEQFF.

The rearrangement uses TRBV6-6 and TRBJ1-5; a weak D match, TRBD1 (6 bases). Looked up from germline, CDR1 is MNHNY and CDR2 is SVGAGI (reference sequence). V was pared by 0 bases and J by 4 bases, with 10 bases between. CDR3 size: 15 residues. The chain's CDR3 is CASSYSWQGNQPQHF. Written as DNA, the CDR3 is TGTGCCAGCAGTTACTCGTGGCAGGGGAATCAGCCCCAGCATTTT.

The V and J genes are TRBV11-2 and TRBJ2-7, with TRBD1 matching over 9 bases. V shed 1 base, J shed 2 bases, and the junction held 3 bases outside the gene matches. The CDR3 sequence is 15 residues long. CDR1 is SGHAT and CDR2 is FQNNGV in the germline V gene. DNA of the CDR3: TGTGCCAGCAGCTTAGTGGGGACAGGGCCCTACGAGCAGTACTTC. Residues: CASSLVGTGPYEQYF. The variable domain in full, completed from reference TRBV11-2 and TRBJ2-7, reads EAGVAQSPRYKIIEKRQSVAFWCNPISGHATLYWYQQILGQGPKLLIQFQNNGVVDDSQLPKDRFSAERLKGVDSTLKIQPAKLEDSAVYLCASSLVGTGPYEQYFGPGTRLTVT.

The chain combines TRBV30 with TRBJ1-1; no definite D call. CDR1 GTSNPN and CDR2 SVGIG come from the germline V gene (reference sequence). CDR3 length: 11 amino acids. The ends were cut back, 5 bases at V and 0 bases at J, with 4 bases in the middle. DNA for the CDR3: TGTGCCTGGCTATTGAACACTGAAGCTTTCTTT. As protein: CAWLLNTEAFF.

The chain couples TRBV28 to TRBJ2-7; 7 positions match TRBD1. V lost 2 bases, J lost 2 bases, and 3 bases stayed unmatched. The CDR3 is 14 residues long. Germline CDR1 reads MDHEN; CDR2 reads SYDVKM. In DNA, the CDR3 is TGTGCCAGCAGTTTAAGACAGGGTGCCTACGAGCAGTACTTC. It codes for CASSLRQGAYEQYF.

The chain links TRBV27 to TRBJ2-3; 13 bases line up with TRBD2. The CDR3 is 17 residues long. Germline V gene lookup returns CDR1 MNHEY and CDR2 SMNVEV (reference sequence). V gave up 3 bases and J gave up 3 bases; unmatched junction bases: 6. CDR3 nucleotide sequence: TGTGCCAGCAGTTTCCGCCGGACTAGCGGGAGTACAGATACGCAGTATTTT. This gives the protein CASSFRRTSGSTDTQYF.

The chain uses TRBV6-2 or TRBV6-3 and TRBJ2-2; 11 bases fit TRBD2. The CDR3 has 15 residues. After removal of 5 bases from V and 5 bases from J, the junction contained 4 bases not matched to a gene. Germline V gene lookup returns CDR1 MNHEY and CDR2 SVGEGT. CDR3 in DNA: TGTGCCAGCAGTGTACTAGCGGGAGAAACCGGGGAGCTGTTTTTT. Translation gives CASSVLAGETGELFF.